The present TCR beta chain was sequenced within a study of T cell changes during pregnancy in multiple sclerosis. The table came from immunoSEQ multiplex PCR; TCRdb's copy has only in-frame clones and leaves some out. The table shows about 66,000 clones, with roughly nine tenths occurring only once. This CDR3 contains 15 residues. The germline CDR1 and CDR2 sequences are MNHEY and SMNVEV (reference sequence). Trimming cost V 5 bases and J 0 bases, with 10 bases left between them. The clonotype was recovered from a female donor with multiple sclerosis, enrolled in a pregnancy study. The chain joins TRBV27 to TRBJ1-4; no definite D call. The source material was CD8+ T cells from peripheral blood mononuclear cells, sampled before pregnancy. This chain's CDR3 is CASSLGLATNEKLFF. CDR3 sequence (DNA): TGTGCCAGCAGTCTCGGACTTGCAACTAATGAAAAACTGTTTTTT.